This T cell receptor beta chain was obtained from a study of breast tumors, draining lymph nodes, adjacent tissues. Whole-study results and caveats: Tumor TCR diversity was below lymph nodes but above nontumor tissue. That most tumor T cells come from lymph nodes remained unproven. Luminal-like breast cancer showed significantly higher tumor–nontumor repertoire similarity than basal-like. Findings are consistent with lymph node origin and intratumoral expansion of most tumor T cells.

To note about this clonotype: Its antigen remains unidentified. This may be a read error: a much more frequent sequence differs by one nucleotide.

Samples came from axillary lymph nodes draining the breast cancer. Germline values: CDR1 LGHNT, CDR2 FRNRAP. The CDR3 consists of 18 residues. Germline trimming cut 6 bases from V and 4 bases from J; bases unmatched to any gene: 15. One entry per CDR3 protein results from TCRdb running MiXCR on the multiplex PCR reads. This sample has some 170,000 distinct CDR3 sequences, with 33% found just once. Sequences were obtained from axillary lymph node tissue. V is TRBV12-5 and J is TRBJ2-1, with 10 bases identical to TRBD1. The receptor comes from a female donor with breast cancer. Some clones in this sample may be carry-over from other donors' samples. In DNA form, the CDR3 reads TGTGCTAGTGGCCTAACCGAGACAGGGGGCGCCAAGTACAATGAGCAGTTCTTC. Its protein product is CASGLTETGGAKYNEQFF.